This record covers a single T cell receptor (beta chain). Germline loops: CDR1 SGDLS, CDR2 YYNGEE. Unmatched junction bases numbered 0, after V lost 0 bases and J lost 3 bases. The CDR3 runs 13 residues. These data come from a study of OX40 agonist ivuxolimab in advanced cancers. Study details: Dose-escalation cases comprised hepatocellular carcinoma, melanoma, renal cell or head and neck cancer.

Clones were sequenced by immunoSEQ multiplex PCR, and TCRdb holds only the in-frame ones, with some missing. The sample contains some 15,000 clones, around 80% of which appear only once. The receptor was isolated from an adult with an advanced solid tumor such as melanoma, head and neck, liver or kidney cancer. The chain carries TRBV9 and TRBJ2-7; TRBD1 aligns across 7 bases. The sample here was CD4+ or CD8+ T cells sorted from blood, taken in a trial of the OX40 agonist ivuxolimab. CDR3 protein: CASSVGDSYEQYF. DNA for the CDR3: TGTGCCAGCAGCGTAGGGGACAGCTACGAGCAGTACTTC.